These 5 T cell receptor beta chains came from one sample sequenced in a study of identical twins. TCRdb re-analysed the 5' RACE reads in MiXCR, keeping a single row per CDR3 protein. This table has about 660,000 distinct CDR3 sequences, 8.5% to 9% appearing once. These data also formed part of another study, on yellow fever vaccine responses in identical twins.

Input material: PBMCs. The receptors derive from a young woman in good health.

The chain has TRBV20-1 and TRBJ2-1; 8 bases fit TRBD1. Looked up from germline, CDR1 is DFQATT and CDR2 is SNEGSKA (reference sequence). CDR3 size: 16 residues. With 3 bases clipped from V and 7 bases from J, the junction kept 14 bases outside the gene matches. CDR3 protein: CSARKGTRTGRNEQFF. The CDR3 nucleotides are TGCAGTGCTAGGAAGGGGACCAGGACAGGGAGGAATGAGCAGTTCTTC.

This clonotype was found a few times. The gene calls are TRBV6-6 and TRBJ2-1, with 8 bases lining up with TRBD2. The CDR3 length is 13 residues. CDR1 MNHNY and CDR2 SVGAGI come from the germline V gene (reference sequence). V dropped 1 base and J dropped 14; count of bases not matched to a gene: 7. CDR3 sequence reads: CASSYFDSGGEFF. The CDR3 bases are TGTGCCAGCAGTTACTTTGACAGCGGGGGCGAGTTCTTC.

In its sample, this clonotype was seen a few times. V usage is TRBV20-1 and J usage is TRBJ2-1, with TRBD1 matching over 8 bases. The CDR3 runs 14 residues. After removal of 6 bases from V and 4 bases from J, the junction contained 8 bases not matched to a gene. Per germline, CDR1 DFQATT and CDR2 SNEGSKA (reference sequence). CDR3 DNA sequence: TGCAGTGCAGTGGGACAGGACCTTTACAATGAGCAGTTCTTC. It is translated as CSAVGQDLYNEQFF.

This clonotype was counted ten times or more. This chain uses TRBV7-9 with TRBJ1-1; no clear D gene. V lost 11 bases and J 1 base, leaving 11 bases between the germline ends. This CDR3 contains 12 residues. CDR1 is SEHNR and CDR2 is FQNEAQ in the germline V gene (reference sequence). The CDR3: CAWGARNTEAFF. DNA for the CDR3: TGTGCCTGGGGAGCCAGGAACACTGAAGCTTTCTTT.

This clonotype occurred many times. The V and J genes are TRBV6-5 and TRBJ1-1; the match to TRBD1 covers 7 bases. J was trimmed by 1 base and V by 0 bases; bases with no gene match: 5. The germline V gene encodes CDR1 MNHEY and CDR2 SVGAGI. The CDR3 runs 16 residues. CDR3 protein: CASSYSTGKKNTEAFF. CDR3 in DNA: TGTGCCAGCAGTTACTCGACAGGGAAGAAGAACACTGAAGCTTTCTTT.